The clone carrying this T cell receptor (beta chain) was counted ten times or more. This entry belongs to a study of regulatory T cells in long-lasting Graves disease. Documented time point: persistent/refractory GD, antithyroid drugs over 5 years with positive TRAb. Extracted PBMC RNA gave rise to the TCR library. The CDR3 has 17 residues. CDR1 is MDHEN, CDR2 SYDVKM, per germline. The ends lost 1 base at V and 1 base at J; junction bases unmatched: 8. Arm-PCR of CDR3 regions and iRepertoire HTBI primers were used to build TCR beta libraries. TCRdb analysed the multiplex PCR reads with MiXCR anew, one entry per CDR3 protein. The sample includes about 470,000 distinct CDR3 sequences, under 25% of them seen just once.

The rearrangement uses TRBV28 and TRBJ1-1, with 8 bases aligning to TRBD1. This specimen consisted of peripheral blood mononuclear cells (PBMCs), obtained when the disease was refractory, from a patient treated with antithyroid drugs. This receptor was identified in a female donor with Graves disease. The CDR3 DNA follows: TGTGCCAGCAGTTTATTGGGACAGGTTGTTGCGAACACTGAAGCTTTCTTT. Protein product: CASSLLGQVVANTEAFF.